One T cell receptor (beta chain) is described in this entry. Looked up from germline, CDR1 is KGHSY and CDR2 is FQNENV. The CDR3 contains 18 residues. J was trimmed by 0 bases and V by 4 bases; bases with no gene match: 13. These data originate in a study of blood T cell repertoires in COVID-19. In the authors' workflow: Amplified reference gene primers provided the basis for estimating nucleated cell counts. Libraries were prepared by immunoSEQ multiplex PCR; TCRdb keeps only in-frame clonotypes and omits some of them. V and J calls and clone size are as listed in that table; D and trimming were resolved from the DNA. The sample contains around 67,000 clones, over 65% of which appear only once.

The sequenced sample was peripheral blood. The chain recombines TRBV16 with TRBJ1-1; 8 nucleotides align to TRBD1. This receptor was identified in a woman between 65 and 79 years old with acute or convalescent COVID-19. CDR3: CASSPPPGQGIMNTEAFF. The CDR3 DNA reads as TGTGCCAGCAGCCCACCCCCCGGACAGGGTATAATGAACACTGAAGCTTTCTTT.